This T cell receptor (beta chain) derives from a study of shared clonotypes between healthy human individuals. The overall study: CD8 memory received one plate per donor, CD8 naive two, CD4 memory three and CD4 naive three.

Study observations and caveats: Naive subsets usually exceeded memory subsets in estimated richness.

In the sorted-subset replicate PCRs, about 200 ng DNA, 25,000 to 30,000 T cell genomes, was used. Profiling relied on immunoSEQ multiplex PCR, and the TCRdb table lists in-frame clones only, not all of them. Of a few million clones in the sample, 85% to 95% were seen once. Note on this clone: Antigen unknown.

The material sequenced was naive CD4+ T cells from PBMCs. Stated subset: CD45RA+ positively selected. The sequence was collected from a young man in good health. Some clones in this sample may be carry-over from other donors' samples.

The CDR3 nucleotides read TGCGCCAGCAGCTTGGGGGGCAGTCCCTCTGGAAACACCATATATTTT. It codes for CASSLGGSPSGNTIYF. The chain carries TRBV5-1 and TRBJ1-3; D is possibly TRBD1 (5 bases). This CDR3 comprises 16 residues. Trimming shortened V by 0 bases and J by 0 bases, and 10 bases separated the two germline ends. The germline gives CDR1 SGHRS, CDR2 YFSETQ.